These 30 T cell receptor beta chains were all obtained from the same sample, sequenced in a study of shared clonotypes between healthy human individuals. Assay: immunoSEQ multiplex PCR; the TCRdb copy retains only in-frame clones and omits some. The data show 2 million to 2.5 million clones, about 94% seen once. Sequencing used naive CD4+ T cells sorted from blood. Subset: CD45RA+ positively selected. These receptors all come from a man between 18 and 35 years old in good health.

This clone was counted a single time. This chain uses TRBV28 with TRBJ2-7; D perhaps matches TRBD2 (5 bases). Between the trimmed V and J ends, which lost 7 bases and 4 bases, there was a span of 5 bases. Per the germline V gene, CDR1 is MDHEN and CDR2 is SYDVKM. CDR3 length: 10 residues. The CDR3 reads CASKRYEQYF. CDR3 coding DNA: TGTGCCAGCAAGCGGTACGAGCAGTACTTC.

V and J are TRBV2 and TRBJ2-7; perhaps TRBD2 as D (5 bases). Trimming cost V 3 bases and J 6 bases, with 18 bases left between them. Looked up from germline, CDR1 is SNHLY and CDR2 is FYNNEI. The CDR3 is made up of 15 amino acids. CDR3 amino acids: CASSEIRGIGAEQYF. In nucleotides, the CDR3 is TGTGCCAGCAGTGAGATACGGGGAATAGGAGCCGAGCAGTACTTC.

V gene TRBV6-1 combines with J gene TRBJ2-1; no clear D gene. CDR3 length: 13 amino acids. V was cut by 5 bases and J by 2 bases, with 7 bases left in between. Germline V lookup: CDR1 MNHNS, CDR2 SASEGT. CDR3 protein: CASSFSAYNEQFF. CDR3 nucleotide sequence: TGTGCCAGCAGTTTCAGCGCCTACAATGAGCAGTTCTTC.

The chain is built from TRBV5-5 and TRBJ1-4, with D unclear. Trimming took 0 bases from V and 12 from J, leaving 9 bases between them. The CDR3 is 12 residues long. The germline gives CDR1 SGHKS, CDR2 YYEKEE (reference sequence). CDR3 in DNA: TGTGCCAGCAGCTTGGCCATGAGGGAACTGTTTTTT. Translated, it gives CASSLAMRELFF.

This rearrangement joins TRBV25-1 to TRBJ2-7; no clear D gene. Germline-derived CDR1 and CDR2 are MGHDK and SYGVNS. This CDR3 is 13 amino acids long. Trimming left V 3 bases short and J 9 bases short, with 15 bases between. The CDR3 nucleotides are TGTGCCAGCAGTGATCCTCTCTTGCGAAGGCAGTACTTC. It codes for CASSDPLLRRQYF.

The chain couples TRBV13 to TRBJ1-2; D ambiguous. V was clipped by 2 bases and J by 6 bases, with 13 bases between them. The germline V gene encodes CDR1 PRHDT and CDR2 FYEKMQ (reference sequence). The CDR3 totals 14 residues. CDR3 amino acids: CASSLSSVGDGYTF. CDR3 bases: TGTGCCAGCAGCTTAAGTTCCGTTGGGGATGGCTACACCTTC.

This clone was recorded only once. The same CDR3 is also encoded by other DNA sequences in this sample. For the CDR3, the DNA is TGCGCCAGCAGCCAAGCGGGAGGATCTGGAAACACCATATATTTT. It translates to CASSQAGGSGNTIYF. This chain links TRBV4-1 with TRBJ1-3; no firm D call. Per germline, CDR1 MGHRA and CDR2 YSYEKL. CDR3 length equals 15 residues. V was shortened by 1 base and J by 1 base, with 8 bases between the two germline ends.

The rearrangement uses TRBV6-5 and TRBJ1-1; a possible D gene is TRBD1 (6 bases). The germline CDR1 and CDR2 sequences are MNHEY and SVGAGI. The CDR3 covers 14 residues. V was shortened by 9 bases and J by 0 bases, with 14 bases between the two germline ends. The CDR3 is CASKIGGMNTEAFF. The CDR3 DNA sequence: TGTGCCAGTAAGATTGGGGGCATGAACACTGAAGCTTTCTTT.

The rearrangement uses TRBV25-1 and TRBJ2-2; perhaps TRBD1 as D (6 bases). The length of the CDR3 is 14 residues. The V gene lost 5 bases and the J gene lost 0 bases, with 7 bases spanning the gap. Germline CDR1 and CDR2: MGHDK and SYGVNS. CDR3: CASSRDTNTGELFF. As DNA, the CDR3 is TGTGCCAGCAGTCGGGACACGAACACCGGGGAGCTGTTTTTT.

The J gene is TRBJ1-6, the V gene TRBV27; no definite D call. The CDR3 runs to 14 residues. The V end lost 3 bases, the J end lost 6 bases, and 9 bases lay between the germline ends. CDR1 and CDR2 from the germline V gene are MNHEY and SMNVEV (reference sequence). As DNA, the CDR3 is TGTGCCAGCAGTTTCCCACAGTTTAATTCACCCCTCCACTTT. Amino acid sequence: CASSFPQFNSPLHF.

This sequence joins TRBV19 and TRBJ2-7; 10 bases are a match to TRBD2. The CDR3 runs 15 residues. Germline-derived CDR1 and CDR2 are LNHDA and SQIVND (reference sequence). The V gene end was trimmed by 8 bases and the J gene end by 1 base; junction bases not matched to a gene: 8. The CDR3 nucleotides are TGTGCCAGTCGTGACGGGACTAGCGAATCCTACGAGCAGTACTTC. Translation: CASRDGTSESYEQYF.

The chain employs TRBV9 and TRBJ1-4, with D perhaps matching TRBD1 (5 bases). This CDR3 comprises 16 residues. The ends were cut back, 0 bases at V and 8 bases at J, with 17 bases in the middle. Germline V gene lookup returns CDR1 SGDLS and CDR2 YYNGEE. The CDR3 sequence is CASSVAPTGLPEKLFF. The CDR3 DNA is TGTGCCAGCAGCGTAGCTCCGACGGGGCTACCAGAAAAACTGTTTTTT. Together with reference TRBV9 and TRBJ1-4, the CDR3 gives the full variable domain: DSGVTQTPKHLITATGQRVTLRCSPRSGDLSVYWYQQSLDQGLQFLIQYYNGEERAKGNILERFSAQQFPDLHSELNLSSLELGDSALYFCASSVAPTGLPEKLFFGSGTQLSVL.

The chain's CDR3 is CASQGAAEAFF. Here the CDR3 DNA reads TGTGCCAGTCAGGGGGCCGCTGAAGCTTTCTTT. The chain links TRBV19 to TRBJ1-1; TRBD1 matches at 8 bases. The CDR3 spans 11 residues. CDR1 LNHDA and CDR2 SQIVND come from the germline V gene (reference sequence). V trimming: 8 bases; J trimming: 6 bases; junction bases outside the gene matches: 2.

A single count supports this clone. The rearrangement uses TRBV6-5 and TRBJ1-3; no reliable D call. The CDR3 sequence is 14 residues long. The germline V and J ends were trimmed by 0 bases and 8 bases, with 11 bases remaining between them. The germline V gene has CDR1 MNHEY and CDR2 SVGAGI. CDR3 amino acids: CASSYSYGGDTIYF. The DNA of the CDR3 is TGTGCCAGCAGTTACTCGTACGGCGGGGACACCATATATTTT.

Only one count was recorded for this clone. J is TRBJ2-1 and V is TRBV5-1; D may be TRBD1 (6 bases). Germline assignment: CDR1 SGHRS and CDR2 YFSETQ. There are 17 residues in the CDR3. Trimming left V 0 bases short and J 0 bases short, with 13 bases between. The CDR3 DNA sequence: TGCGCCAGCAGCTTGGCCGGGACAACTAGCTCCTACAATGAGCAGTTCTTC. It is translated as CASSLAGTTSSYNEQFF.

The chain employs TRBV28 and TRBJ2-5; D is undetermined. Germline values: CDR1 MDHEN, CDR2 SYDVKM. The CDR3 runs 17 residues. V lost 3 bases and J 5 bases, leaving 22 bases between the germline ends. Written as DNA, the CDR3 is TGTGCCAGCAGTTTCCCACCCCTAGTGTCGGCCTCGGAGACCCAGTACTTC. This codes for CASSFPPLVSASETQYF.

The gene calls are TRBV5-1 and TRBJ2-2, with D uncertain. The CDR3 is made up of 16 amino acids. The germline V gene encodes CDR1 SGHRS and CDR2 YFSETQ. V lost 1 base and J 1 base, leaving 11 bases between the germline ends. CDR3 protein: CASSLLGTLNTGELFF. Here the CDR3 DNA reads TGCGCCAGCAGCTTGCTTGGAACCCTGAACACCGGGGAGCTGTTTTTT. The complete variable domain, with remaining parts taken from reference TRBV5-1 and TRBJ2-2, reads KAGVTQTPRYLIKTRGQQVTLSCSPISGHRSVSWYQQTPGQGLQFLFEYFSETQRNKGNFPGRFSGRQFSNSRSEMNVSTLELGDSALYLCASSLLGTLNTGELFFGEGSRLTVL.

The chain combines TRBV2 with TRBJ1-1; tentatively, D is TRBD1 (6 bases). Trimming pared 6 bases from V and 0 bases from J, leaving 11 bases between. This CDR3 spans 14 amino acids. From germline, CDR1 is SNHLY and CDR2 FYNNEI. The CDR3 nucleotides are TGTGCCAGCAGGGGAAGGGGGTTGAACACTGAAGCTTTCTTT. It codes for CASRGRGLNTEAFF.

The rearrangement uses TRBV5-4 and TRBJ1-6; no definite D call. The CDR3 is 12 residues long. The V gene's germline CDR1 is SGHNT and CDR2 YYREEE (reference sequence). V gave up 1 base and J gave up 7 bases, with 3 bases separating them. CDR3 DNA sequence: TGTGCCAGCAGCTTGCCCAATTCACCCCTCCACTTT. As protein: CASSLPNSPLHF.

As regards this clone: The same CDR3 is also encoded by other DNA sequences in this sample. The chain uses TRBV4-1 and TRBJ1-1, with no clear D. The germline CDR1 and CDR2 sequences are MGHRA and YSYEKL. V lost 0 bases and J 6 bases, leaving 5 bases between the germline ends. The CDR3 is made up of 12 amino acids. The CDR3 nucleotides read TGCGCCAGCAGCCAAGATTCGGCTGAAGCTTTCTTT. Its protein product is CASSQDSAEAFF.

Here the CDR3 DNA reads TGTGCCAGCAGCACCGGGACCAATACTCCCGAGCAGTACTTC. This codes for CASSTGTNTPEQYF. The J gene is TRBJ2-7, the V gene TRBV14; D is tentatively TRBD1 or TRBD2 (5 bases each). Germline CDR1 SGHDN, CDR2 FVKESK. The CDR3 is 14 residues long. V shed 5 bases and J shed 6 bases, with 17 bases lying between them.

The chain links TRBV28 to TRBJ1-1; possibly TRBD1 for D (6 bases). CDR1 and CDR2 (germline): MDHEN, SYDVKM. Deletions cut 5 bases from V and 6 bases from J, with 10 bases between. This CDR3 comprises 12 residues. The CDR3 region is CASSIQGPEAFF. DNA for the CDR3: TGTGCCAGCAGTATACAGGGTCCTGAAGCTTTCTTT.

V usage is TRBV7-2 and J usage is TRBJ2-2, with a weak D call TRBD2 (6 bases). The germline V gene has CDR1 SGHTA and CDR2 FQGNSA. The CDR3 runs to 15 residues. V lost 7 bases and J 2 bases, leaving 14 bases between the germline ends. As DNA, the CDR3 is TGTGCCAGCACCCTTGGGGGGATAAACACCGGGGAGCTGTTTTTT. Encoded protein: CASTLGGINTGELFF.

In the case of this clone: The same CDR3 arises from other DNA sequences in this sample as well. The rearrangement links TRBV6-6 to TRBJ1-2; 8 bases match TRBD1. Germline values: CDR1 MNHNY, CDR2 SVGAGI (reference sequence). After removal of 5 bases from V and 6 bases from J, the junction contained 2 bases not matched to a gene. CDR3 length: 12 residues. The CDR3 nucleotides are TGTGCCAGCAGTCTGACAGGGGATGGCTACACCTTC. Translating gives CASSLTGDGYTF.

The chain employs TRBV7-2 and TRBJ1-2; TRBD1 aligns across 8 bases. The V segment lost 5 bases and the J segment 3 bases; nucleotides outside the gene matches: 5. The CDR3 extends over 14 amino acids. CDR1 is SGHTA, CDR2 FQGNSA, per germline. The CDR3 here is CASSIKTGDYGYTF. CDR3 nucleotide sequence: TGTGCCAGCAGCATCAAGACAGGGGACTATGGCTACACCTTC.

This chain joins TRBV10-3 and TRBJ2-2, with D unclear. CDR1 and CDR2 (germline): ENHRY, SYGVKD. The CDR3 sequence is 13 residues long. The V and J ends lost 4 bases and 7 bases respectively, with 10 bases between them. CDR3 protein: CAISADEVGELFF. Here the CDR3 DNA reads TGTGCCATCAGTGCTGACGAAGTCGGGGAGCTGTTTTTT.

CDR3 DNA sequence: TGTGCCAGCAGCTCGCGGGACAGTTATAATTCACCCCTCCACTTT. The encoded protein is CASSSRDSYNSPLHF. The chain has TRBV11-2 and TRBJ1-6; 7 bases line up with TRBD1. This CDR3 spans 15 amino acids. Trimming removed 4 bases from V and 4 bases from J; junction bases left unmatched: 4. Per the germline V gene, CDR1 is SGHAT and CDR2 is FQNNGV.

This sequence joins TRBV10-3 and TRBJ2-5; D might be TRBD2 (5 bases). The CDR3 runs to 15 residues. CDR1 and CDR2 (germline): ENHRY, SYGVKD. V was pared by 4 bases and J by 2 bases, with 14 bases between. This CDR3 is CAISVESGKQETQYF. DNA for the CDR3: TGTGCCATCAGTGTGGAGTCGGGGAAACAAGAGACCCAGTACTTC.

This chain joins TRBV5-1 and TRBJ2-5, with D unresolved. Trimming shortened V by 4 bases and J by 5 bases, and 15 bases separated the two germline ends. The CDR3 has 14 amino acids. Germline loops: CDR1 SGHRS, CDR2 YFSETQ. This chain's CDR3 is CASSPTDPRETQYF. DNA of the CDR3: TGCGCCAGCAGCCCCACCGATCCCCGGGAGACCCAGTACTTC.

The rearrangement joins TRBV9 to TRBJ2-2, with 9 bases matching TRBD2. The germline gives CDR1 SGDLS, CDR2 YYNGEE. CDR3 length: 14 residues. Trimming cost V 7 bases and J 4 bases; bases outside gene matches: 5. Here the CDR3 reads CASALTSGTGELFF. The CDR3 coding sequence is TGTGCCAGCGCCCTGACTAGCGGCACCGGGGAGCTGTTTTTT. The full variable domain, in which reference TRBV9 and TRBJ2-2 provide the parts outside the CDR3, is DSGVTQTPKHLITATGQRVTLRCSPRSGDLSVYWYQQSLDQGLQFLIQYYNGEERAKGNILERFSAQQFPDLHSELNLSSLELGDSALYFCASALTSGTGELFFGEGSRLTVL.